This is a list of T cell receptor beta chains from one sample in a study of cytomegalovirus exposure and HLA in healthy donors. The table came from immunoSEQ multiplex PCR; TCRdb's copy has only in-frame clones and leaves some out. The sample yields about 120,000 clones, 60% to 85% seen once. The sequenced material came from PBMCs. The source of these receptors is a woman in her forties in good health and CMV-seropositive. Each CDR3 is given with its conserved first and last residue. A D gene is named only where the DNA matches it firmly. Part of the rows lack a size; the others show once, few, many or a class for expanded clones.

TRBV7-9,TRBJ1-2,.,.,CASSQSPPTGTHGYTF,TGTGCCAGCAGCCAATCACCGCCCACAGGTACCCATGGCTACACCTTC
TRBV7-9,TRBJ1-1,few,.,CASSLGLSYTEAFF,TGTGCCAGCAGCTTGGGCCTAAGTTACACTGAAGCTTTCTTT
TRBV5-4,TRBJ2-7,.,.,CASSSQGGAEQYF,TGTGCCAGCAGCTCCCAAGGGGGGGCCGAGCAGTACTTC
TRBV7-2,TRBJ2-3,.,.,CASSWGSGVTSSTDTQYF,TGTGCCAGCAGCTGGGGATCGGGTGTGACTAGTAGCACAGATACGCAGTATTTT
TRBV19,TRBJ1-1,.,.,CASKGWGNTEAFF,TGTGCCAGCAAGGGGTGGGGGAACACTGAAGCTTTCTTT
TRBV29-1,TRBJ1-2,.,TRBD1,CSSGDSFNYGYTF,TGCAGCTCCGGGGACAGTTTTAACTATGGCTACACCTTC
TRBV30,TRBJ1-1,.,.,CAWSGQSYTEAFF,TGTGCCTGGAGTGGACAGAGTTACACTGAAGCTTTCTTT
TRBV4-1,TRBJ1-2,.,.,CASSRGGNYGYTF,TGCGCCAGCAGCAGGGGCGGTAACTATGGCTACACCTTC
TRBV12-5,TRBJ2-1,.,.,CASGLGRSSYNEQFF,TGTGCTAGTGGGTTGGGACGGAGCTCCTACAATGAGCAGTTCTTC
TRBV19,TRBJ2-7,.,.,CASSIPGLPYEQYF,TGTGCCAGTAGTATCCCCGGACTCCCATACGAGCAGTACTTC
TRBV2,TRBJ2-5,.,TRBD2,CASSEEASGLQETQYF,TGTGCCAGCAGTGAAGAGGCTAGCGGACTCCAAGAGACCCAGTACTTC
TRBV6-6,TRBJ1-1,.,.,CASSYSDGGAFF,TGTGCCAGCAGTTACTCGGACGGGGGAGCTTTCTTT
TRBV4-3,TRBJ2-7,.,TRBD2,CASSLGRGEQYF,TGCGCCAGCAGCCTCGGGAGGGGCGAGCAGTACTTC
TRBV7-2,TRBJ2-3,few,.,CASSLVERGTDTQYF,TGTGCCAGCAGCTTAGTCGAGCGGGGCACAGATACGCAGTATTTT
TRBV6-5,TRBJ2-1,.,.,CASSSAGAKLNEQFF,TGTGCCAGCAGTTCTGCTGGGGCCAAACTCAATGAGCAGTTCTTC